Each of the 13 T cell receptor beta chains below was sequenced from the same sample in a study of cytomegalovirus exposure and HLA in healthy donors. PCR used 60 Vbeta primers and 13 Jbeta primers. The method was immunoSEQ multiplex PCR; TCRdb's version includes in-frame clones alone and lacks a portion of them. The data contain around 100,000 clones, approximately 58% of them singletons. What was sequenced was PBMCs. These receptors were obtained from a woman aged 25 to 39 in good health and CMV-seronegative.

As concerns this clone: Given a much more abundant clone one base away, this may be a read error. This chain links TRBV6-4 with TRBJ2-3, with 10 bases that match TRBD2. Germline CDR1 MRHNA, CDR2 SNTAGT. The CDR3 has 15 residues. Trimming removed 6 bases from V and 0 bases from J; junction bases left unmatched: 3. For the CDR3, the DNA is TGTGCCAGCAGCCCGACTAGCGGGAGCACAGATACGCAGTATTTT. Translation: CASSPTSGSTDTQYF.

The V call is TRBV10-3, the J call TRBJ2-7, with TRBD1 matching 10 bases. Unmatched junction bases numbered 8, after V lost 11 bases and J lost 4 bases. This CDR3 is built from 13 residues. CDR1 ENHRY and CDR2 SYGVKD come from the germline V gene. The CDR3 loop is CAVAGTGVYEQYF. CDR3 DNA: TGTGCCGTCGCCGGGACAGGGGTTTACGAGCAGTACTTC.

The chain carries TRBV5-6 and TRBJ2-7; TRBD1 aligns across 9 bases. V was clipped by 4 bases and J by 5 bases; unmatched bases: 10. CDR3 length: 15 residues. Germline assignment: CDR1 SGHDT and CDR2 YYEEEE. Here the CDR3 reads CASSPPTGGINEQYF. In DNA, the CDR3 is TGTGCCAGCAGCCCCCCGACAGGGGGAATAAACGAGCAGTACTTC.

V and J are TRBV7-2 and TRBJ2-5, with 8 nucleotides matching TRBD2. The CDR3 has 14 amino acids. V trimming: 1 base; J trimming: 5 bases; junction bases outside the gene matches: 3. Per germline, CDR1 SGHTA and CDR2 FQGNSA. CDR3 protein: CASSLEVAGETQYF. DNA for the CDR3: TGTGCCAGCAGCTTAGAGGTAGCGGGGGAGACCCAGTACTTC.

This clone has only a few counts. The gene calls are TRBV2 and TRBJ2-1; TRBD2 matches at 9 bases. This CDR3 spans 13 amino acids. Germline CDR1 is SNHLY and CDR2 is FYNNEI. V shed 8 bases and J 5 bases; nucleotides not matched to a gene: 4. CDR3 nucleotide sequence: TGTGCCAGCCGACTAGCGGAGAACAATGAGCAGTTCTTC. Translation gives CASRLAENNEQFF.

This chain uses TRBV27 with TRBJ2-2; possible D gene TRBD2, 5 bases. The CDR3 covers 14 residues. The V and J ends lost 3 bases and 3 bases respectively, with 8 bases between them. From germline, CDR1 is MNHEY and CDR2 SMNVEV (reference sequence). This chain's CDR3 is CASSFNGDTGELFF. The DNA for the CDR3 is TGTGCCAGCAGTTTCAACGGGGACACCGGGGAGCTGTTTTTT.

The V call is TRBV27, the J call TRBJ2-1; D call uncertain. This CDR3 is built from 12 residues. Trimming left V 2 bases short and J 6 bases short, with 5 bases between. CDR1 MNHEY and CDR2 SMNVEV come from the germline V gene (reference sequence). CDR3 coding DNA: TGTGCCAGCAGTTTAGGTAGCAATGAGCAGTTCTTC. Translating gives CASSLGSNEQFF.

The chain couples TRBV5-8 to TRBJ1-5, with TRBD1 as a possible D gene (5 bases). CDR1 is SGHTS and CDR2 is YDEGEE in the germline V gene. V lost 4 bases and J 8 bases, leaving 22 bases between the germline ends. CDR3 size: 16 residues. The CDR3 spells CASSEGTGANWKPQHF. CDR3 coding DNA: TGTGCCAGCAGCGAAGGTACAGGAGCCAACTGGAAGCCCCAGCATTTT.

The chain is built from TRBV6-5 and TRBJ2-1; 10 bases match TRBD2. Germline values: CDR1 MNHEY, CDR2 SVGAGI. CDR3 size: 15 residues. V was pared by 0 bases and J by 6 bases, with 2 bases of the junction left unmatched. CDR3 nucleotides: TGTGCCAGCAGTTACTCGATAGCGGGAGGCAATGAGCAGTTCTTC. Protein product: CASSYSIAGGNEQFF.

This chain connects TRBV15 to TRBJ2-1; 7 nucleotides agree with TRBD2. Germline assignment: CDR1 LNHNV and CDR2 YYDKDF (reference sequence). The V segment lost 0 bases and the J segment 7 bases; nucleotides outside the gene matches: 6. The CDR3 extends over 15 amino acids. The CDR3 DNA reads TGTGCCACCAGCAGAGATCGAACGGGAGGAAATGAGCAGTTCTTC. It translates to CATSRDRTGGNEQFF. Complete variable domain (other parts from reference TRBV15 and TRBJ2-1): DAMVIQNPRYQVTQFGKPVTLSCSQTLNHNVMYWYQQKSSQAPKLLFHYYDKDFNNEADTPDNFQSRRPNTSFCFLDIRSPGLGDTAMYLCATSRDRTGGNEQFFGPGTRLTVL.

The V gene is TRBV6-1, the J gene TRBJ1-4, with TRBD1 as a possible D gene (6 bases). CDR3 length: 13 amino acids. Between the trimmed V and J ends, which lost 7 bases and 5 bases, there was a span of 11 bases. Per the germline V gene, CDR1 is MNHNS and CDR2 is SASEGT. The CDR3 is CASTLGQNEKLFF. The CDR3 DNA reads TGTGCCAGCACCTTAGGACAGAATGAAAAACTGTTTTTT.

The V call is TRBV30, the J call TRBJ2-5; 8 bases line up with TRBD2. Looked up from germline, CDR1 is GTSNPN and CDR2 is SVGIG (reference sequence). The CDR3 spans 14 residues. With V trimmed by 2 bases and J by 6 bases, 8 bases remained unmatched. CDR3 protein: CAWSIGTRGKTQYF. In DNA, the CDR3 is TGTGCCTGGAGTATCGGGACTAGAGGAAAGACCCAGTACTTC.

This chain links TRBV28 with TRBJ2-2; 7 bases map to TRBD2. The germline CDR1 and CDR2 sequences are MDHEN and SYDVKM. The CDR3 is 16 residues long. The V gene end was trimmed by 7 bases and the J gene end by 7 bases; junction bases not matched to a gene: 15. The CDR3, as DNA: TGTGCCAGCATCGAAACTAGCGAAAGAACTTACGGGGAGCTGTTTTTT. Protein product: CASIETSERTYGELFF.